The rows below give T cell receptor beta chains drawn from one sample of a study of early T cells in non-severe SARS-CoV-2 infection. TCRdb re-derived calls from the 5' RACE reads in MiXCR, one entry per CDR3 protein. Of 55,000 to 70,000 distinct CDR3 sequences listed, approximately 12% were seen once; the top ten hold roughly 1.1%. The material was whole blood, obtained at baseline. Every receptor here comes from an adult who was a healthcare worker with PCR-confirmed SARS-CoV-2 infection or an uninfected control (not recorded which). The donor label of this sample is uncertain. CDR3s include the opening cysteine and the closing phenylalanine or tryptophan. The order of the fields is V gene, J gene, CDR3 protein.

TRBV20-1	TRBJ1-5	CSATGTGFLNSNQPQHF
TRBV12-2	TRBJ1-2	CASRLASSKCMRYGYTF
TRBV3-1	TRBJ2-5	CASSQIPAQGQETQYF
TRBV2	TRBJ2-5	CASSPSPWETQYF
TRBV5-1	TRBJ1-6	CASSLQGLGSPLHF
TRBV7-2	TRBJ1-2	CASSFPPTYGYTF
TRBV11-2	TRBJ1-4	CASSLALATNEKLFF
TRBV24-1	TRBJ1-6	CATSGAGGDSNSPLHF
TRBV7-6	TRBJ1-4	CASSLGVGEKLFF
TRBV25-1	TRBJ1-2	CASSEWGQIGNYGYTF
TRBV7-9	TRBJ2-5	CASSPLAGEEETQYF
TRBV3-1	TRBJ1-5	CASSQHRGTGQPQHF
TRBV20-1	TRBJ1-2	CSARGPTGNYGYTF
TRBV23-1	TRBJ2-4	CASSQSDTGPCLLAKNIQYF
TRBV7-7	TRBJ2-3	CASSPGLGSTDTQYF
TRBV19	TRBJ1-1	CASSDRWTEAFF
TRBV20-1	TRBJ1-5	CSARTPGGPQHF
TRBV19	TRBJ2-2	CASRGTRDPSNTGELFF
TRBV27	TRBJ2-1	CASSTRSYNEQFF
TRBV5-6	TRBJ2-2	CASSRYRQGHNTGELFF
TRBV29-1	TRBJ2-2	CSVVNTDRGVTGELFF
TRBV2	TRBJ1-1	CASGFQRNTEAFF
TRBV6-5	TRBJ1-2	CASSHDGGNGYTF
TRBV29-1	TRBJ2-1	CSVCCRGSYNEQFF
TRBV28	TRBJ1-4	CASSLAGEIREKLFF
TRBV7-2	TRBJ2-5	CASSRGQGEETQYF
TRBV4-1	TRBJ1-2	CASSQDLISGYGYTF
TRBV20-1	TRBJ2-1	CSAQNRDRGHNEQFF
TRBV20-1	TRBJ1-2	CSAKLEEMVRGYTF
TRBV7-9	TRBJ2-1	CASTTPTGTRDNNEQFF